The clone carrying this TCR beta chain has more than one count but fewer than ten. The antigen is undetermined. This entry belongs to a study of T-cell memory formation after mild COVID-19. The authors produced TCR alpha and TCR beta cDNA libraries with sample barcodes and UMIs by 5'RACE using constant-segment primers. From the 5' RACE reads, TCRdb called clonotypes with MiXCR, one entry per CDR3 protein. The table lists 430,000 or so distinct CDR3 sequences, around 27% of them singletons. V was trimmed by 0 bases and J by 0 bases, leaving 7 bases between them. This CDR3 is 14 amino acids long. CDR1 GTSNPN and CDR2 SVGIG come from the germline V gene (reference sequence). Broader study findings: The authors left the SARS-CoV-2 specificity of second-wave clones peaking on day 37 unconfirmed. Most CD4+ clones that shrank were in CM and EM, while CD8+ ones turned up in EMRA.

The receptor was isolated from an adult woman who had mild COVID-19 (a few samples of this study predate the infection). Cell type and time point are not known. V and J are TRBV30 and TRBJ2-3, with D unresolved. Sequencing was carried out using PBMCs or a T cell subset sorted from them (not recorded which). CDR3 bases: TGTGCCTGGAGTGTCTCGGACAGCACAGATACGCAGTATTTT. Translation gives CAWSVSDSTDTQYF.